This T cell receptor beta chain was sequenced during a study of cytomegalovirus exposure and HLA in healthy donors. A note on this clone: Germline and junction disagree at one end, which may indicate a read error.

Vbeta (60) and Jbeta (13) primers were used in the PCR. Profiled with immunoSEQ multiplex PCR; TCRdb holds only in-frame clones, not every one. The sample lists 110,000 to 150,000 clones, under 90% occurring once. This receptor was taken from a boy younger than 10 in good health and CMV-seronegative. The sample comprised PBMCs.

CDR3 amino acids: CASSPGGENAEAFF. CDR3 DNA: TGTGCCAGCAGCCCGGGGGGGGAGAACGCTGAAGCTTTCTTT. This chain uses TRBV28 with TRBJ1-1, with a weak D call TRBD1 (5 bases). CDR1 is MDHEN, CDR2 SYDVKM, per germline. This CDR3 comprises 14 residues.